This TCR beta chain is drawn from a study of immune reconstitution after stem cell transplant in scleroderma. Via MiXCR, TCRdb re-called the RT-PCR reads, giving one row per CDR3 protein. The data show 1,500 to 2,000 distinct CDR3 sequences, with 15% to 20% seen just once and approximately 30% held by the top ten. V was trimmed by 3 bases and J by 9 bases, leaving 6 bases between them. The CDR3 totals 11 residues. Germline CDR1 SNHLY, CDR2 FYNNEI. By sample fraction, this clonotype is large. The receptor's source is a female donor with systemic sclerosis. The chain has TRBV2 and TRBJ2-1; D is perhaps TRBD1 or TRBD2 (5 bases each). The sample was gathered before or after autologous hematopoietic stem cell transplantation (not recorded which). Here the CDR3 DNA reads TGTGCCAGCAGTGAGGGGGTTGAGCAGTTCTTC. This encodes CASSEGVEQFF.